Following are 3 T cell receptor beta chains from one sample sequenced in a study of T-cell memory formation after mild COVID-19. TCRdb used MiXCR to reprocess the 5' RACE reads, holding one entry per CDR3 protein. The data hold about half a million distinct CDR3 sequences, with roughly 18% observed a single time. The sample comprised PBMCs or a T cell subset sorted from them (not recorded which). These receptors all come from an adult woman who had mild COVID-19 (a few samples of this study predate the infection). Cell type and time point are not known.

The table lists this clonotype with a few counts. The chain carries TRBV20-1 and TRBJ1-2; the D gene is possibly TRBD1 (6 bases). Trimming stripped 0 bases from V and 4 bases from J, with 15 bases between. Germline assignment: CDR1 DFQATT and CDR2 SNEGSKA (reference sequence). The CDR3 has 15 amino acids. The CDR3 sequence: CSARERGTGFYGYTF. The CDR3 nucleotides read TGCAGTGCTAGAGAGCGGGGAACAGGGTTCTATGGCTACACCTTC.

The chain couples TRBV12-3 or TRBV12-4 to TRBJ2-1, with a tentative D call TRBD2 (5 bases). The CDR3 has 12 residues. Trimming removed 9 bases from V and 5 bases from J, with 11 bases in between. In DNA form, the CDR3 reads TGTGCCAGTGTTCTAGCTGACAATGAGCAGTTCTTC. This gives the protein CASVLADNEQFF.

This clonotype was seen a few times. The chain combines TRBV18 with TRBJ1-2; TRBD1 might be the D (5 bases). This CDR3 spans 17 amino acids. The germline CDR1 and CDR2 sequences are KGHSH and LQKENI. V shed 0 bases and J shed 0 bases, with 14 bases lying between them. In nucleotides, the CDR3 is TGTGCCAGCTCACCACCGATGAAGGGGACGACTAACTATGGCTACACCTTC. Translation: CASSPPMKGTTNYGYTF.